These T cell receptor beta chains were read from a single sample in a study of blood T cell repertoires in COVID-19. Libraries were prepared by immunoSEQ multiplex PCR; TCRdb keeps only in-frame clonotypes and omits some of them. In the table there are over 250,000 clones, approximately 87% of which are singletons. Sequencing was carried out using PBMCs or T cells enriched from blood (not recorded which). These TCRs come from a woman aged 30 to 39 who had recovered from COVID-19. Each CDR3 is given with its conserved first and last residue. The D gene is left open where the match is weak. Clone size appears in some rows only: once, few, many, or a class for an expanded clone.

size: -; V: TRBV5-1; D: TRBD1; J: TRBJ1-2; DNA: TGCGCCAGCAGCCCTAGCGGGACAGCGACGGGCTACACCTTC; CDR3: CASSPSGTATGYTF
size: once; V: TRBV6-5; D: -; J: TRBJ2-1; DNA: TGTGCCAGCAGTTTGGGGGGGCATGAGCAGTTCTTC; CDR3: CASSLGGHEQFF
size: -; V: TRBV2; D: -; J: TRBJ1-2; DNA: TGTGCCAGCAGGACCGAGGGAAACTATGGCTACACCTTC; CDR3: CASRTEGNYGYTF
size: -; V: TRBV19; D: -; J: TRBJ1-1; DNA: TGTGCCAGTAGTAAAGGGGTCGACACTGAAGCTTTCTTT; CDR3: CASSKGVDTEAFF
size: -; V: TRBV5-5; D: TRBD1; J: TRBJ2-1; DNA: TGTGCCAGCAGCCCCAGGAGTATGGGGACAGGGGGGTGGAATGAGCAGTTCTTC; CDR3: CASSPRSMGTGGWNEQFF
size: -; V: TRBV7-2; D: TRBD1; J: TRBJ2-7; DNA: TGTGCCAGCAGCCGCACAGGGGTAATCTCCTACGAGCAGTACTTC; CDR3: CASSRTGVISYEQYF
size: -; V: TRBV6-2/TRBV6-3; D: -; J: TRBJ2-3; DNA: TGTGCCAGCAGTTACACAGGGACCACAGATACGCAGTATTTT; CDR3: CASSYTGTTDTQYF
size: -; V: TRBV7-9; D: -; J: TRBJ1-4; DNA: TGTGCCAGCAGCTTAGGGCGGACAGTTAGAACTAATGAAAAACTGTTTTTT; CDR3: CASSLGRTVRTNEKLFF
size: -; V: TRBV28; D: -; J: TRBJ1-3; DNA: TGTGCCAGCAGACAGGGAATCGCTGGAAACACCATATATTTT; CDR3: CASRQGIAGNTIYF
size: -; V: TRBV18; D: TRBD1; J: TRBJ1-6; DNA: TGTGCCAGCTCACCACGGGGACAGGCGACTAATTCACCCCTCCACTTT; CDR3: CASSPRGQATNSPLHF
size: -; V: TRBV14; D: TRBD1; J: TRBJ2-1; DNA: TGTGCCAGCAGCCACCTGGCGGGGACAGGGAATGAGCAGTTCTTC; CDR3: CASSHLAGTGNEQFF
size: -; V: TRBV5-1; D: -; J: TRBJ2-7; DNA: TGCGCCAGCAGCTTGGAAGACAGGTCTCGACAGGAGCAGTACTTC; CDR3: CASSLEDRSRQEQYF
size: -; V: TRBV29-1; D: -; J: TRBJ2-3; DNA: TGCAGCGTTGATAGGGGTACTGGGGATACGCAGTATTTT; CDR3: CSVDRGTGDTQYF
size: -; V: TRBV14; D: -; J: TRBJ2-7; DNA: TGTGCCAGCAGCCACAACGCGGGGTCGGGCTCCTACGAGCAGTACTTC; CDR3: CASSHNAGSGSYEQYF
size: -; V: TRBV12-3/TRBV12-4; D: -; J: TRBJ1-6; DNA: TGTGCCAGCAGTTTACAGGTTGGGTCACCCCTCCACTTT; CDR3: CASSLQVGSPLHF
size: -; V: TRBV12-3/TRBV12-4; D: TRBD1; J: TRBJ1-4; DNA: TGTGCCAGCAGTAGACAGGGGAGGGAAAAACTGTTTTTT; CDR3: CASSRQGREKLFF
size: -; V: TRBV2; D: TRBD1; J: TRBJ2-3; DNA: TGTGCCAGAAGACAGGGGAGCACAGATACGCAGTATTTT; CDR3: CARRQGSTDTQYF
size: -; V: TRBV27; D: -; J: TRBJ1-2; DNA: TGTGCCAGCAGTCGCCAGGGAATTAACTATGGCTACACCTTC; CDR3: CASSRQGINYGYTF
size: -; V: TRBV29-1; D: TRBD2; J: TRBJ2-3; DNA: TGCAGCGTTTCTAGCGGAATCACAGATACGCAGTATTTT; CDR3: CSVSSGITDTQYF
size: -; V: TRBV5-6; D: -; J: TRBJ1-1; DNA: TGTGCCAGCAGCCCTGGACACCGTGTTAACACTGAAGCTTTCTTT; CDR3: CASSPGHRVNTEAFF
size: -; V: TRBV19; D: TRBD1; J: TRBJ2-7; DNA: TGTGCCAGTAGTCCCCCGGACAGGTATTACGAGCAGTACTTC; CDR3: CASSPPDRYYEQYF
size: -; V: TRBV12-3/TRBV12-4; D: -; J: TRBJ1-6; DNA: TGTGCCAGCAGTCAACAAGTAAATTCACCCCTCCACTTT; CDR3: CASSQQVNSPLHF
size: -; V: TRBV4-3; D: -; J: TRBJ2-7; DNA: TGCGCCAGCAGCCAAGATGAAGACAATTTCTACGAGCAGTACTTC; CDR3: CASSQDEDNFYEQYF
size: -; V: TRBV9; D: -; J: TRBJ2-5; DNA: TGTGCCAGCAGCACGACACTAGGTTGGATAGGAGAGACCCAGTACTTC; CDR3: CASSTTLGWIGETQYF
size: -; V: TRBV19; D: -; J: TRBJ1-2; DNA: TGTGCCAGTAGGCCAGGGCAGCACGATGGCTACACCTTC; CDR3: CASRPGQHDGYTF
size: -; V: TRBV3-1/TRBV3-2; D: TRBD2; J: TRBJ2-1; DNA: TGTGCCAGCAGCCATTTCAGACTAGCGGGTCATTCCTACAATGAGCAGTTCTTC; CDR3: CASSHFRLAGHSYNEQFF
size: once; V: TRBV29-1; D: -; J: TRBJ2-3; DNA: TGCAGCGGACGAACTAGCAGCACAGATACGCAGTATTTT; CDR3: CSGRTSSTDTQYF
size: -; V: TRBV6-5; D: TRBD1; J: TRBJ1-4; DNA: TGTGCCAGCAGCCTTTTTGACAGGGGAGGTGAAAAACTGTTTTTT; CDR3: CASSLFDRGGEKLFF
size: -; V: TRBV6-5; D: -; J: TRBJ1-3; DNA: TGTGCCACCTTCACAGGTGCCTCTGGAAACACCATATATTTT; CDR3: CATFTGASGNTIYF
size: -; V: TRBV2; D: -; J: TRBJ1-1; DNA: TGTGCCACGATGATAGGGGGAACTGAAGCTTTCTTT; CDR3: CATMIGGTEAFF
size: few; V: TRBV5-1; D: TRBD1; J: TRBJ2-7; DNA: TGCGCCAGCCGCCCGACAGGGAGAAACGAGCAGTACTTC; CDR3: CASRPTGRNEQYF
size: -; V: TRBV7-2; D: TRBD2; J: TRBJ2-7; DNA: TGTGCCAGCGGAAAGAGCATAGCGGGGGGCTCCTACGAGCAGTACTTC; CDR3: CASGKSIAGGSYEQYF
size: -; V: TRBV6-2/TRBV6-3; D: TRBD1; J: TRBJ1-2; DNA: TGTGCCAGCAGTCTACTACAGGGGGCGCATGGCTACACCTTC; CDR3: CASSLLQGAHGYTF
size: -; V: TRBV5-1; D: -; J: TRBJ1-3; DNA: TGCGCCAGCAGCTCGGACACCGGTGGCTCTGGAAACACCATATATTTT; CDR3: CASSSDTGGSGNTIYF